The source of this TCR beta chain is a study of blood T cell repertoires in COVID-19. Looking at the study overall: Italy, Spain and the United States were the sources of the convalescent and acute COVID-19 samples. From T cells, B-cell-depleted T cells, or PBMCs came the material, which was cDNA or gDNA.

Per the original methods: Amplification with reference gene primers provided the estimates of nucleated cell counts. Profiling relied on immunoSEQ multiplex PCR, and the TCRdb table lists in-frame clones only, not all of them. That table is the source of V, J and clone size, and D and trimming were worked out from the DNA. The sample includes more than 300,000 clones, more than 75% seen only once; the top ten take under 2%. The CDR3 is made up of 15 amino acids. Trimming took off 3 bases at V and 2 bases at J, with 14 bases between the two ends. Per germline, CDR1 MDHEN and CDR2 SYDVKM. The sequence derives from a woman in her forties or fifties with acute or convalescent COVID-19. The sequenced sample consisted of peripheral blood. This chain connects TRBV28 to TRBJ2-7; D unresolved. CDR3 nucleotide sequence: TGTGCCAGCAGTTTTTCGTCAGTTTTTACCTACGAGCAGTACTTC. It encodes CASSFSSVFTYEQYF.